This T cell receptor beta chain was sequenced for a study of shared clonotypes between healthy human individuals. A CD45RA+ naive subset and a CD45RA-negative memory subset were split from CD4+ cells. It was at deep level that the assay was run. Here immunoSEQ multiplex PCR was the method, and the copy in TCRdb shows in-frame clones only, minus some. The data show 550,000 to 850,000 clones, roughly 72% seen once. This CDR3 is built from 15 residues. Germline loops: CDR1 SGHTA, CDR2 FQGNSA. Trimming removed 5 bases at V and 0 bases at J, with 11 bases between. The sequence came from a woman in her twenties or thirties in good health. The rearrangement links TRBV7-2 to TRBJ2-1; D uncertain. Material for sequencing was memory CD4+ T cells sorted from blood. This sample's subset: CD45RA-negative fraction. The CDR3, as DNA: TGTGCCAGCAGCGGGTCCCTGAGCTCCTACAATGAGCAGTTCTTC. This encodes CASSGSLSSYNEQFF.